The 9 T cell receptor beta chains given below trace back to one sample, sequenced in a study of control samples from healthy donors and cancer patients. TCRdb keeps only in-frame clones here, not all; method: immunoSEQ multiplex PCR. The table has about 69,000 clones, approximately 89% seen once; the top ten hold less than 6.5%. Specimen: PBMCs. The receptors derive from a man aged 60 to 69 with colorectal cancer.

This chain uses TRBV6-4 with TRBJ2-3; D tentatively reads TRBD1 or TRBD2 (5 bases each). Trimming took 1 base from V and 15 from J, leaving 17 bases between them. Germline V lookup: CDR1 MRHNA, CDR2 SNTAGT. The CDR3 has 13 amino acids. The CDR3 spells CASSDYSGTVIYF. Written as DNA, the CDR3 is TGTGCCAGCAGTGACTACTCCGGGACCGTGATCTATTTT.

The chain uses TRBV3-1 (or the pseudogene TRBV3-2) and TRBJ1-2; 10 bases are a match to TRBD1. Trimming cost V 2 bases and J 8 bases; bases outside gene matches: 11. Germline values: CDR1 LGHDT, CDR2 YNNKEL (reference sequence). The CDR3 consists of 16 residues. CDR3 sequence: CASSQHSTGGAGGYTF. CDR3 coding DNA: TGTGCCAGCAGCCAACACTCGACAGGGGGCGCAGGGGGCTACACCTTC.

This chain links TRBV7-9 with TRBJ2-3; 11 bases line up with TRBD2. The germline gives CDR1 SEHNR, CDR2 FQNEAQ (reference sequence). The CDR3 runs to 16 residues. The ends lost 5 bases at V and 7 bases at J; junction bases unmatched: 11. The CDR3 is CASSLGLAGSIYTQYF. The CDR3, as DNA: TGTGCCAGCAGCCTAGGACTAGCGGGCTCGATCTATACGCAGTATTTT.

The chain recombines TRBV19 with TRBJ2-1, with TRBD2 matching 12 bases. J was trimmed by 6 bases and V by 7 bases; bases with no gene match: 10. The CDR3 is 16 residues long. Looked up from germline, CDR1 is LNHDA and CDR2 is SQIVND (reference sequence). CDR3 coding DNA: TGTGCCAGTAAACCCGCTAGCGGGGGGGCCCTCAATGAGCAGTTCTTC. Translating gives CASKPASGGALNEQFF.

This rearrangement joins TRBV19 to TRBJ1-1, with a weak D call TRBD1 (5 bases). CDR1 is LNHDA and CDR2 is SQIVND in the germline V gene (reference sequence). V was clipped by 7 bases and J by 1 base, with 13 bases between them. The CDR3 loop spans 14 amino acids. The CDR3 region has the DNA TGTGCCAGTACCCAGATGGGGGGGAACACTGAAGCTTTCTTT. Translation gives CASTQMGGNTEAFF.

CDR3 amino acids: CSVLWGSSYNEQFF. The CDR3 DNA sequence: TGCAGCGTGTTATGGGGGAGCTCCTACAATGAGCAGTTCTTC. The chain has TRBV29-1 and TRBJ2-1; D possibly matches TRBD1 or TRBD2 (5 bases each). CDR3 size: 14 residues. Germline lookup yields CDR1 SQVTM and CDR2 ANQGSEA. Trimming took 6 bases from V and 0 from J, leaving 12 bases between them.

V is TRBV9 and J is TRBJ1-1, with unresolved D. CDR1 is SGDLS and CDR2 is YYNGEE in the germline V gene. V dropped 1 base and J dropped 6 bases, with 16 bases sitting between them. There are 15 residues in the CDR3. In nucleotides, the CDR3 is TGTGCCAGCAGCGTAAACCCGATGGGCTTCTCTGAAGCTTTCTTT. It codes for CASSVNPMGFSEAFF.

CDR3 nucleotides: TGTGCCAGCAGTCCCTCTAGCACCACAGATACGCAGTATTTT. Its protein is CASSPSSTTDTQYF. This chain links TRBV6-5 with TRBJ2-3, with D perhaps TRBD2 (5 bases). The CDR3 is made up of 14 amino acids. The germline gives CDR1 MNHEY, CDR2 SVGAGI. Trimming took 5 bases from V and 2 from J, leaving 11 bases between them.

The rearrangement links TRBV7-6 to TRBJ1-1, with D perhaps TRBD1 (5 bases). This CDR3 spans 14 amino acids. Trimming took off 2 bases at V and 5 bases at J, with 12 bases between the two ends. Germline V CDR1 and CDR2: SGHVS, FNYEAQ. The DNA of the CDR3 is TGTGCCAGCAGCTTAAAAGTGGGGGGGACTGAAGCTTTCTTT. It is translated as CASSLKVGGTEAFF.